A selection of T cell receptor beta chains follows, all from one sample in a study of early stage breast cancer tumors. Assay: immunoSEQ multiplex PCR; the TCRdb copy retains only in-frame clones and omits some. The table records some 58,000 clones, 60% to 85% of them present only once. Sequencing used blood. The receptor set was obtained from a person aged 25 to 39 with breast cancer. Each CDR3 is given with its conserved first and last residue. A D gene is named only where the DNA matches it firmly. Clone size appears in some rows only: once, few, many, or a class for an expanded clone.

d_call cdr3_length clone_size j_call v_call cdr3_aa cdr3_nt
TRBD2 16 - TRBJ2-5 TRBV5-1 CASSFRLAGGKETQYF TGCGCCAGCAGCTTCCGACTAGCGGGAGGGAAAGAGACCCAGTACTTC
- 14 - TRBJ1-3 TRBV11-2 CASSRNRAGNTIYF TGTGCCAGCAGCCGTAACAGGGCTGGAAACACCATATATTTT
- 9 - TRBJ2-3 TRBV6-6 CASRLSWYF TGTGCCAGCAGACTGTCCTGGTATTTT
- 12 - TRBJ1-2 TRBV11-1 CASSPGVYGYTF TGTGCCAGCAGCCCCGGAGTCTATGGCTACACCTTC
TRBD2 14 - TRBJ2-7 TRBV11-2 CASSPSGRIYEQYF TGTGCCAGCAGCCCCAGCGGGAGGATCTACGAGCAGTACTTC
- 16 few TRBJ2-5 TRBV10-1 CASSESGSRGGETQYF TGCGCCAGCAGTGAGTCGGGTAGTCGTGGTGGGGAGACCCAGTACTTC
- 14 - TRBJ2-3 TRBV7-2 CASSLRGSTDTQYF TGTGCCAGCAGCCTTCGGGGAAGCACAGATACGCAGTATTTT
- 14 few TRBJ1-2 TRBV4-3 CASSHGGDNYGYTF TGCGCCAGCAGCCACGGAGGGGATAACTATGGCTACACCTTC
TRBD1 17 medium-sized TRBJ1-6 TRBV7-2 CASSLGGTGPFNSPLHF TGTGCCAGCAGCTTAGGCGGGACAGGGCCTTTTAATTCACCCCTCCACTTT
TRBD1 13 - TRBJ1-5 TRBV2 CASSGTGNQPQHF TGTGCCAGCAGTGGGACAGGAAATCAGCCCCAGCATTTT
- 11 - TRBJ1-5 TRBV6-5 CASSSGQPQHF TGTGCCAGCAGTTCGGGTCAGCCCCAGCATTTT
- 13 - TRBJ1-5 TRBV7-6 CASSLGRNQPQHF TGTGCCAGCAGCTTGGGGCGCAATCAGCCCCAGCATTTT
- 14 - TRBJ1-6 TRBV14 CASSQVQGVTPLHF TGTGCCAGCAGCCAAGTGCAGGGCGTCACACCCCTCCACTTT
TRBD2 15 once TRBJ2-1 TRBV5-1 CASSLAGTRHNEQFF TGCGCCAGCAGCTTGGCCGGGACTAGACACAATGAGCAGTTCTTC
TRBD2 16 - TRBJ2-3 TRBV7-2 CASSLGAGVMTDTQYF TGTGCCAGCAGCTTAGGCGCGGGAGTGATGACAGATACGCAGTATTTT
TRBD2 19 - TRBJ2-5 TRBV7-9 CASSSRGRDSGRYEETQYF TGTGCCAGCAGCTCTCGCGGTCGTGATAGCGGGAGATATGAAGAGACCCAGTACTTC
TRBD1 17 - TRBJ1-1 TRBV7-9 CASILIRTTDRDTEAFF TGTGCCAGCATCCTTATTAGGACTACAGACAGGGACACTGAAGCTTTCTTT
- 11 - TRBJ1-2 TRBV10-2 CASSSGGGYTF TGCGCCAGCAGTTCAGGTGGCGGCTACACCTTC
- 15 - TRBJ2-2 TRBV5-6 CASSFILANTGELFF TGTGCCAGCAGCTTCATACTGGCGAACACCGGGGAGCTGTTTTTT
- 16 - TRBJ2-6 TRBV25-1 CASSDQGSSGANVLTF TGTGCCAGCAGTGATCAGGGGAGCTCTGGGGCCAACGTCCTGACTTTC
TRBD1 14 few TRBJ1-5 TRBV27 CASSLFQGDQPQHF TGTGCCAGCAGTTTATTCCAGGGGGATCAGCCCCAGCATTTT
TRBD1 17 - TRBJ1-1 TRBV19 CASSIGTGQRGGTEAFF TGTGCCAGTAGTATAGGGACAGGGCAACGCGGTGGCACTGAAGCTTTCTTT
- 14 - TRBJ2-7 TRBV19 CASSIKASSYEQYF TGTGCCAGTAGTATAAAGGCCAGTTCCTACGAGCAGTACTTC
TRBD2 16 - TRBJ2-7 TRBV7-6 CASSLGSSGSSYEQYF TGTGCCAGCAGCTTAGGTTCTAGCGGGAGCTCCTACGAGCAGTACTTC
TRBD1 15 - TRBJ1-2 TRBV7-2 CASSLRQGASYGYTF TGTGCCAGCAGCTTGAGACAGGGGGCGTCCTATGGCTACACCTTC
- 14 - TRBJ2-3 TRBV5-6 CASSLVLGMDTQYF TGTGCCAGCAGCTTGGTTCTGGGGATGGATACGCAGTATTTT
TRBD1 15 - TRBJ1-6 TRBV6-4 CASRGTGRDNSPLHF TGTGCCAGCAGGGGGACAGGGAGAGATAATTCACCCCTCCACTTT
- 13 - TRBJ1-1 TRBV14 CASSARWNTEAFF TGTGCCAGCAGCGCTCGATGGAACACTGAAGCTTTCTTT
TRBD2 17 once TRBJ2-1 TRBV11-2 CASTPVRGRGSYNEQFF TGTGCCAGCACCCCAGTTCGGGGGAGGGGATCCTACAATGAGCAGTTCTTC
- 16 - TRBJ2-1 TRBV6-5 CASSYSNRGPYNEQFF TGTGCCAGCAGTTACTCGAACCGCGGGCCCTACAATGAGCAGTTCTTC
- 13 - TRBJ2-3 TRBV4-1 CASSQSWAGPSSF TGCGCCAGCAGCCAATCTTGGGCAGGACCATCGTCTTTT
- 15 - TRBJ1-6 TRBV2 CASKTRSSYNSPLHF TGTGCCAGCAAAACTCGGAGCTCCTATAATTCACCCCTCCACTTT
- 15 - TRBJ2-7 TRBV19 CASSSRDSLAYEQYF TGTGCCAGTAGTTCTCGGGACTCCCTTGCCTACGAGCAGTACTTC
- 11 - TRBJ1-2 TRBV10-3 CAIGQQNGYTF TGTGCCATCGGACAGCAGAATGGCTACACCTTC
- 14 - TRBJ2-3 TRBV7-3 CASSFGAGSDTQYF TGTGCCAGCAGCTTTGGGGCCGGGTCAGATACGCAGTATTTT